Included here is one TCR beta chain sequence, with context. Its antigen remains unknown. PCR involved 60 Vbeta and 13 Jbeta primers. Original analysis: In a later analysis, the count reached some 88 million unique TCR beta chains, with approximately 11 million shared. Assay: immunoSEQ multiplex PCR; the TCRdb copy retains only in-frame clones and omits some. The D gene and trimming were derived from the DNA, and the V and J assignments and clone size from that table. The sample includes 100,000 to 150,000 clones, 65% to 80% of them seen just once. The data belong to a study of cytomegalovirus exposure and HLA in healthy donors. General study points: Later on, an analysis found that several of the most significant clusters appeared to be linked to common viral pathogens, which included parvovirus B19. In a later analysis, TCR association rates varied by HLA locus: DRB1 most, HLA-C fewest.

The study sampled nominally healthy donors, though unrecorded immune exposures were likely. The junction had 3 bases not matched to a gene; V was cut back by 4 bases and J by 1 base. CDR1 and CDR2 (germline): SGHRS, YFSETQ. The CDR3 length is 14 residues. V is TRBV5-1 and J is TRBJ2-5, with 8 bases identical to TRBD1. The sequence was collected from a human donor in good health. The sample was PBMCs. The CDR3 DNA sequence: TGCGCCAGCAGCCCCGGACAGGGCCAAGAGACCCAGTACTTC. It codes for CASSPGQGQETQYF.